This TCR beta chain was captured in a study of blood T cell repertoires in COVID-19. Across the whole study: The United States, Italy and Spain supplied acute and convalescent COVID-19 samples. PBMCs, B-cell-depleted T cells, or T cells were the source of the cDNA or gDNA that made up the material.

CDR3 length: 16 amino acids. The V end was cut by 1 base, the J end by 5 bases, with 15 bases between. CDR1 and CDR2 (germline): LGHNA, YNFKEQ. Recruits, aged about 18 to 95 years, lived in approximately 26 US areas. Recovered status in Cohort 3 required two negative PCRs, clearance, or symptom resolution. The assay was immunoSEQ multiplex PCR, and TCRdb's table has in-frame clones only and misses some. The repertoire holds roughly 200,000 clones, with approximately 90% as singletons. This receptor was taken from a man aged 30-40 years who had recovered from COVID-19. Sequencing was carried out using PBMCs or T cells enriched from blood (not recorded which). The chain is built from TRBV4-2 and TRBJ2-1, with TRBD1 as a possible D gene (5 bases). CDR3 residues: CASSQVSQGSHNEQFF. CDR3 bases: TGTGCCAGCAGCCAAGTCAGCCAGGGCTCACACAATGAGCAGTTCTTC.